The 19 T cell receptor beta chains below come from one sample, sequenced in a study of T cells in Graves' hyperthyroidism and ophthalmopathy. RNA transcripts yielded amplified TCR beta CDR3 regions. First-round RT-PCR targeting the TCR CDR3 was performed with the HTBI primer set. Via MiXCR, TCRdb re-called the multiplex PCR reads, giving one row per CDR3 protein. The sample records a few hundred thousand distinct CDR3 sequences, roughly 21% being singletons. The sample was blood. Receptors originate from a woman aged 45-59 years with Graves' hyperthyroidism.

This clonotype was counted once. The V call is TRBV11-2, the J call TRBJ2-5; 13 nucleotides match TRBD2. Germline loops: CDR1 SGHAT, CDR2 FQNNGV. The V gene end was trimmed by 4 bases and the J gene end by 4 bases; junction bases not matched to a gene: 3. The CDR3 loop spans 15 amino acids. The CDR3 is CASSSWTSGRETQYF. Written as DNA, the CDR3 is TGTGCCAGCAGCTCGTGGACTAGCGGGAGAGAGACCCAGTACTTC.

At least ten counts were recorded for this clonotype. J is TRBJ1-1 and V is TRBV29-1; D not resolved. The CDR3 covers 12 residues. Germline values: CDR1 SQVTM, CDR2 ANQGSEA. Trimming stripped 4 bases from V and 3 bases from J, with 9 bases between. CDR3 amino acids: CSVVPFHTEAFF. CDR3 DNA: TGCAGCGTTGTGCCCTTTCACACTGAAGCTTTCTTT.

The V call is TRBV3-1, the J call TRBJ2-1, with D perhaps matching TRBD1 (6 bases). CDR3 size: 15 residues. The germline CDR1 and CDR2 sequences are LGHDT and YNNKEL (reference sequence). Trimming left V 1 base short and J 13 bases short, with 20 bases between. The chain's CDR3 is CASSQVLGGIGVQFF. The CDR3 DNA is TGTGCCAGCAGCCAAGTTCTAGGGGGAATAGGGGTTCAGTTCTTC.

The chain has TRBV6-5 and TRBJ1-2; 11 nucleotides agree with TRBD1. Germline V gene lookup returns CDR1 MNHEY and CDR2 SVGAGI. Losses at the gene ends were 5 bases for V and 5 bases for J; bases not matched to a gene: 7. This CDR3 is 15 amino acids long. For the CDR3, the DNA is TGTGCCAGCAGTCACCGGGACAGGGGGAAATATGGCTACACCTTC. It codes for CASSHRDRGKYGYTF.

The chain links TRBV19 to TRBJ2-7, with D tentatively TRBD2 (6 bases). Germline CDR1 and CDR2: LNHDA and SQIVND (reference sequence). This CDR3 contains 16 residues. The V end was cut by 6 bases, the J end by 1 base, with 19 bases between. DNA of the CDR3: TGTGCCAGTAGCAATTCGGGGATTGGGACTTCCTACGAGCAGTACTTC. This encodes CASSNSGIGTSYEQYF.

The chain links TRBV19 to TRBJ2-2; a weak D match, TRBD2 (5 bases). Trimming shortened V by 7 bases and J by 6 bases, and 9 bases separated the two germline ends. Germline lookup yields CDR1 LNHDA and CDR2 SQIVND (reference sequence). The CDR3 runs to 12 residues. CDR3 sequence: CASNSGAGELFF. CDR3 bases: TGTGCCAGTAACTCCGGGGCCGGGGAGCTGTTTTTT.

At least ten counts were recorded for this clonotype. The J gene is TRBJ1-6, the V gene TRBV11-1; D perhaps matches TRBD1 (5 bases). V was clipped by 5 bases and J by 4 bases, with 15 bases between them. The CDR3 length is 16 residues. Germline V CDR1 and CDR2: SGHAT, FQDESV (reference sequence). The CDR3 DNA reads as TGTGCCAGCAGCCCATCCGGGACGGATTATAATTCACCCCTCCACTTT. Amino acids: CASSPSGTDYNSPLHF.

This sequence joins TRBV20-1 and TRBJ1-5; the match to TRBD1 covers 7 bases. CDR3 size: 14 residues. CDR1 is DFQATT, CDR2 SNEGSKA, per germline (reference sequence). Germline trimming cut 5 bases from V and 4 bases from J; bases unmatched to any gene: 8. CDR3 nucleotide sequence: TGCAGTGCTTATGCCGGGACAGCAAATCAGCCCCAGCATTTT. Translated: CSAYAGTANQPQHF.

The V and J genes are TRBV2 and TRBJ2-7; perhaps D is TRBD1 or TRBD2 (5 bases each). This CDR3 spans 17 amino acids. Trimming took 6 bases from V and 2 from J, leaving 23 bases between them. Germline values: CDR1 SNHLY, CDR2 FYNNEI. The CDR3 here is CASSPHQGRDAAYEQYF. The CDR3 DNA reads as TGTGCCAGCAGCCCTCATCAGGGAAGGGACGCCGCCTACGAGCAGTACTTC. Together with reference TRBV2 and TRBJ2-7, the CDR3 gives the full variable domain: EPEVTQTPSHQVTQMGQEVILRCVPISNHLYFYWYRQILGQKVEFLVSFYNNEISEKSEIFDDQFSVERPDGSNFTLKIRSTKLEDSAMYFCASSPHQGRDAAYEQYFGPGTRLTVT.

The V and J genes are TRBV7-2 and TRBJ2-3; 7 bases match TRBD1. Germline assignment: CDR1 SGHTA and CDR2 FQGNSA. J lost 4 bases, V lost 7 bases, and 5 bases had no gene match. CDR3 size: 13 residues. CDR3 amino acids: CASTQGVPDTQYF. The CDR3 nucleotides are TGTGCCAGCACCCAGGGGGTCCCAGATACGCAGTATTTT.

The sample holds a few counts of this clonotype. The CDR3 region is CASKGQGGYTGELFF. The CDR3 coding sequence is TGTGCCAGCAAGGGTCAAGGGGGCTACACCGGGGAGCTGTTTTTT. The chain uses TRBV6-1 and TRBJ2-2; TRBD1 matches 7 bases. Germline CDR1 MNHNS, CDR2 SASEGT. Trimming at V came to 7 bases and at J to 3 bases, leaving 8 bases not matched to a gene. This CDR3 contains 15 residues.

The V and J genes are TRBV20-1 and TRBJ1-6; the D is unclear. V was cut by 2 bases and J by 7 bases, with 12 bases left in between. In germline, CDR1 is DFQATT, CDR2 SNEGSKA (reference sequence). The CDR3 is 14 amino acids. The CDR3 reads CSARKDGGNSPLHF. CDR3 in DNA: TGCAGTGCTAGAAAGGACGGTGGGAATTCACCCCTCCACTTT.

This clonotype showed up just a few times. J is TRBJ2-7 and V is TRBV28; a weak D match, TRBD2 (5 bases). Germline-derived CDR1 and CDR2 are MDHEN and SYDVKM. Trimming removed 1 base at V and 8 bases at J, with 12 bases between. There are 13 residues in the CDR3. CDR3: CASSLFGPGKQYF. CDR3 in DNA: TGTGCCAGCAGTTTATTTGGGCCCGGGAAGCAGTACTTC.

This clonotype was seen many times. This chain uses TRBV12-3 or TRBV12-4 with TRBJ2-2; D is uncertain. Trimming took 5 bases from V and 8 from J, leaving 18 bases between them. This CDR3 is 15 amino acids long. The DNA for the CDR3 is TGTGCCAGCAGTCGACGGTCAGGAGTCGTGGGGGAGCTGTTTTTT. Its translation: CASSRRSGVVGELFF.

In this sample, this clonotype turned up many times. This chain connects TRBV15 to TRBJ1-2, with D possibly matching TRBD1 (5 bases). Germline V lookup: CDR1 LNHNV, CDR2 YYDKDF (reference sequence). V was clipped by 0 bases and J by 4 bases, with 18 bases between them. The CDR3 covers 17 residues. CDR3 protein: CATSRDGDRNYIYGYTF. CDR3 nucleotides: TGTGCCACCAGCAGAGATGGTGACAGAAACTACATCTATGGCTACACCTTC.

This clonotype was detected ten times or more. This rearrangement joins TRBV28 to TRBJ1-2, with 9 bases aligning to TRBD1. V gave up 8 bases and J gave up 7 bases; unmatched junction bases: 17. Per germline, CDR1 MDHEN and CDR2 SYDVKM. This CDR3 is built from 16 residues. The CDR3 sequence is CASYPLSRTGASGYTF. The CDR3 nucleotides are TGTGCCAGCTATCCCCTCTCCAGGACAGGGGCGTCTGGCTACACCTTC.

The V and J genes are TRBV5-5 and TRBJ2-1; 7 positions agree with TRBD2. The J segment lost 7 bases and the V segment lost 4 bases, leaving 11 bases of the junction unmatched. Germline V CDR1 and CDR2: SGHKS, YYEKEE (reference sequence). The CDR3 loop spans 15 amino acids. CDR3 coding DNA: TGTGCCAGCAGCCGACGGGGGGTTGATGAGAATGAGCAGTTCTTC. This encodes CASSRRGVDENEQFF.

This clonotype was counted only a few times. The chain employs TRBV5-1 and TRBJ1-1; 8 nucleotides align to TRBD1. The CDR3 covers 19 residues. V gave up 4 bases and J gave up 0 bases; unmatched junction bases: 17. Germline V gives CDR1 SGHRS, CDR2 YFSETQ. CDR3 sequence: CASSAPRRQGANLNTEAFF. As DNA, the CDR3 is TGCGCCAGCAGCGCACCACGACGCCAGGGGGCGAATCTGAACACTGAAGCTTTCTTT.

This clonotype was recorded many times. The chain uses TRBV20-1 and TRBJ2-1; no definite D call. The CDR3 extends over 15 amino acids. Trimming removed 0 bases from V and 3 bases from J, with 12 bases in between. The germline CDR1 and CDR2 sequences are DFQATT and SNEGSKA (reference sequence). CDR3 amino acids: CSARDPSGNYNEQFF. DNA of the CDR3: TGCAGTGCTAGAGATCCCAGTGGGAACTACAATGAGCAGTTCTTC.